This T cell receptor (beta chain) was recovered during a study of blood T cell repertoires in COVID-19. As handled by the study authors: Amplification with reference gene primers provided the estimates of nucleated cell counts. Measured with immunoSEQ multiplex PCR; TCRdb has only the in-frame clones, and not every one. V, J and clone size derive from that table, while D and trimming were established from the DNA sequence. The sample contains 70,000 to 100,000 clones, around 80% of which appear only once. This clone showed up just once. The CDR3 loop spans 14 amino acids. V was trimmed by 1 base and J by 7 bases, leaving 10 bases between them. Germline V CDR1 and CDR2: LGHDT, YNNKEL (reference sequence).

The rearrangement joins TRBV3-1 (or the pseudogene TRBV3-2) to TRBJ1-4, with D perhaps matching TRBD1 (5 bases). This TCR was recovered from a man aged 50-59 years with active or convalescent COVID-19. The sequencing input was peripheral blood. This CDR3 is CASSQGGDGEKLFF. The CDR3 DNA reads TGTGCCAGCAGCCAAGGGGGGGATGGTGAAAAACTGTTTTTT.